The clone carrying this TCR beta chain has a handful of counts. Residents of approximately 25 US areas, aged about 18 to 95 years, made up the participants. These data are taken from a study of blood T cell repertoires in COVID-19. Overall study: Italy, Spain and the United States were the sources of the convalescent and acute COVID-19 samples. PBMCs, B-cell-depleted T cells, or T cells provided the cDNA or gDNA that made up the material.

Assay: immunoSEQ multiplex PCR; the TCRdb copy retains only in-frame clones and omits some. This table holds approximately 130,000 clones, roughly 80% found once. This CDR3 comprises 17 residues. Trimming shortened V by 2 bases and J by 1 base, and 12 bases separated the two germline ends. Germline values: CDR1 ENHRY, CDR2 SYGVKD. The clonotype originates from a man aged 25-40 years who had recovered from COVID-19. Material: PBMCs or T cells enriched from blood (not recorded which). J is TRBJ2-6 and V is TRBV10-3; D is uncertain. CDR3 residues: CAISENGDQSGANVLTF. DNA of the CDR3: TGTGCCATCAGTGAGAACGGAGATCAGTCTGGGGCCAACGTCCTGACTTTC.